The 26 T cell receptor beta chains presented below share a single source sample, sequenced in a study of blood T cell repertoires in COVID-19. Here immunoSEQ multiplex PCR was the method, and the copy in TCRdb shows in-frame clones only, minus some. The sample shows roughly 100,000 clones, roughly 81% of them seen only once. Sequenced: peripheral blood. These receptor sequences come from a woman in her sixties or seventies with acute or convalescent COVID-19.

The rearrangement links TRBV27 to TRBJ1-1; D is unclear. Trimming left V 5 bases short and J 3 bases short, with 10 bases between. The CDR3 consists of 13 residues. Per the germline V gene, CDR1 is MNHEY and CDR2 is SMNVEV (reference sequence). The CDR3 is CASSRWSDTEAFF. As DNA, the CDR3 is TGTGCCAGCAGTCGGTGGTCGGACACTGAAGCTTTCTTT.

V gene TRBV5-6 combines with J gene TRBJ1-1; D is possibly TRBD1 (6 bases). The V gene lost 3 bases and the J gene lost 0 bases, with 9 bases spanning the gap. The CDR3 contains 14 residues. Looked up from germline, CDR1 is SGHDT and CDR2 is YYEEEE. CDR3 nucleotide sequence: TGTGCCAGCAGCTCTACAGGGTTGAACACTGAAGCTTTCTTT. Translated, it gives CASSSTGLNTEAFF.

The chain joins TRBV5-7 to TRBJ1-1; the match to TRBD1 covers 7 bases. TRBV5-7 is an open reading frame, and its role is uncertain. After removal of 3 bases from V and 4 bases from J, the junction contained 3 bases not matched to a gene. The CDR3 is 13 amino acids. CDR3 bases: TGTGCCAGCAGCTCACAGGGGTCCACTGAAGCTTTCTTT. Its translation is CASSSQGSTEAFF.

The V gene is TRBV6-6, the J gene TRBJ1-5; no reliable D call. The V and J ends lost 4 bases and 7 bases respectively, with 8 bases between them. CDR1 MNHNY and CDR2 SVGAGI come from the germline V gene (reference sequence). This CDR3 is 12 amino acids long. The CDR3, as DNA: TGTGCCAGCAGTTCGACGGGACAGCCCCAGCATTTT. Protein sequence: CASSSTGQPQHF.

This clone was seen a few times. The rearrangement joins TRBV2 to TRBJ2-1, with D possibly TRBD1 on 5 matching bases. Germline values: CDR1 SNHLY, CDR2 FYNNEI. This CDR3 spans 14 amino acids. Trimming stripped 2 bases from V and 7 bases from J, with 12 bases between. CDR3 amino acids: CASSERGGVNEQFF. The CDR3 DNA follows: TGTGCCAGCAGTGAAAGGGGTGGGGTTAATGAGCAGTTCTTC.

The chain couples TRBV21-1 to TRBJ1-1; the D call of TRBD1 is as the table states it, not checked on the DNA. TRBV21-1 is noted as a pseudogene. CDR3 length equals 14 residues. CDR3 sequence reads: CASRGQGMNTEAFF. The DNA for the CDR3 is TGTGCCAGCAGGGGACAGGGAATGAACACTGAAGCTTTCTTT.

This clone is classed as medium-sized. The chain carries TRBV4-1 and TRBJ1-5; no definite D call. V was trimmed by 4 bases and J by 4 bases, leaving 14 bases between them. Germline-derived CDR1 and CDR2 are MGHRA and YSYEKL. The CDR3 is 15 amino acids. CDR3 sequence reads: CASSPTLTGNQPQHF. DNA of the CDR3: TGCGCCAGCAGCCCAACCCTCACGGGTAATCAGCCCCAGCATTTT.

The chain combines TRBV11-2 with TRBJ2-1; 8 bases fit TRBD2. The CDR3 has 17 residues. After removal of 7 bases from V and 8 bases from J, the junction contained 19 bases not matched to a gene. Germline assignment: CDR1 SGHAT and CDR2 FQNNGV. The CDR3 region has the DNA TGTGCCAGCACCAGTGCCCGGGAGGGCCGTCTAAGGGATGAGCAGTTCTTC. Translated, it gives CASTSAREGRLRDEQFF. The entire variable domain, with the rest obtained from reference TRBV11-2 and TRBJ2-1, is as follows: EAGVAQSPRYKIIEKRQSVAFWCNPISGHATLYWYQQILGQGPKLLIQFQNNGVVDDSQLPKDRFSAERLKGVDSTLKIQPAKLEDSAVYLCASTSAREGRLRDEQFFGPGTRLTVL.

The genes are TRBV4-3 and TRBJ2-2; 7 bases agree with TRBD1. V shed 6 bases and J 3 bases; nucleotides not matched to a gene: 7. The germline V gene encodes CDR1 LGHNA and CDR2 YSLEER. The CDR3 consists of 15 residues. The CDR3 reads CASRGTVSDTGELFF. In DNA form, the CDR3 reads TGCGCCAGCAGGGGGACAGTCTCGGACACCGGGGAGCTGTTTTTT.

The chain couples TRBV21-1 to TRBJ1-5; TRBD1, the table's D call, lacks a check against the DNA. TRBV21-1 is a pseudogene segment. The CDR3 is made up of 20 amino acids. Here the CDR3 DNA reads TGTGCCAGCAGCAAACCGAGACAGAGATTTTGCGGAACTAGCAATCAGCCCCAGCATTTT. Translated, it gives CASSKPRQRFCGTSNQPQHF.

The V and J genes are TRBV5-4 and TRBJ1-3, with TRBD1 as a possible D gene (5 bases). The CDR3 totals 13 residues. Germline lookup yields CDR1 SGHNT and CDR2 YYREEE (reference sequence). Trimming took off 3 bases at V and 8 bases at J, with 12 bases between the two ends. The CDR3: CASSSQGGDTIYF. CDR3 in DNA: TGTGCCAGCAGCTCCCAGGGAGGGGACACCATATATTTT.

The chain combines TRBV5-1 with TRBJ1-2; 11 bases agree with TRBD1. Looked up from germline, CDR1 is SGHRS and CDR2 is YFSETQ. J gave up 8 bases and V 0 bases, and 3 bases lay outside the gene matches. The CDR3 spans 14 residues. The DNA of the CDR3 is TGCGCCAGCAGCTTGGCGGGACAGGGGGACGGCTACACCTTC. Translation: CASSLAGQGDGYTF.

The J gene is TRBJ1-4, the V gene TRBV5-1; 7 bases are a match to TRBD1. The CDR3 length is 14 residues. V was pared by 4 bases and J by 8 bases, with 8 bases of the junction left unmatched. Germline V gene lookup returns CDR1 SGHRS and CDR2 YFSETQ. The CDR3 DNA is TGCGCCAGCAGCCTCGGGACAGCCAACGAAAAACTGTTTTTT. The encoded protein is CASSLGTANEKLFF.

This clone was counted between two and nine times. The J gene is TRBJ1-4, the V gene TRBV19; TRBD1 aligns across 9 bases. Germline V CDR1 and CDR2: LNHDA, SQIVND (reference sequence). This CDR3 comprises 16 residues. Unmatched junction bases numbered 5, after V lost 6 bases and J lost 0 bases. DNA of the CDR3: TGTGCCAGTAGAGGGACAGGGACAGCAACTAATGAAAAACTGTTTTTT. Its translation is CASRGTGTATNEKLFF. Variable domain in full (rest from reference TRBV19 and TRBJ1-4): DGGITQSPKYLFRKEGQNVTLSCEQNLNHDAMYWYRQDPGQGLRLIYYSQIVNDFQKGDIAEGYSVSREKKESFPLTVTSAQKNPTAFYLCASRGTGTATNEKLFFGSGTQLSVL.

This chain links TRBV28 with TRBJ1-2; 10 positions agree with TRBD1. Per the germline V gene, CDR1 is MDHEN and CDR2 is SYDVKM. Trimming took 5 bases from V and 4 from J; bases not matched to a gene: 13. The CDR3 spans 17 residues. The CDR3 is CASSRPGTGEAPYGYTF. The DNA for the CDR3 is TGTGCCAGCAGTCGGCCCGGGACAGGGGAGGCTCCCTATGGCTACACCTTC.

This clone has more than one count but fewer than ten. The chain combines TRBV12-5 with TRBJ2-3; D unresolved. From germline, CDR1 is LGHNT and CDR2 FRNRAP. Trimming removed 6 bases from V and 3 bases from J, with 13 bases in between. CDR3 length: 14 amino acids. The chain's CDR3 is CASGLPPTTDTQYF. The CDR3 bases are TGTGCTAGTGGATTGCCCCCAACTACAGATACGCAGTATTTT.

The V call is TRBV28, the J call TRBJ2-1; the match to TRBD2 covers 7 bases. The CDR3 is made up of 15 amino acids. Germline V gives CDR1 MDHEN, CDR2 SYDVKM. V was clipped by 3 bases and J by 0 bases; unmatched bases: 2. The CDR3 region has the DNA TGTGCCAGCAGTTTGGGCGGGAGCTCCTACAATGAGCAGTTCTTC. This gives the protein CASSLGGSSYNEQFF. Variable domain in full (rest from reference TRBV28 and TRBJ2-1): DVKVTQSSRYLVKRTGEKVFLECVQDMDHENMFWYRQDPGLGLRLIYFSYDVKMKEKGDIPEGYSVSREKKERFSLILESASTNQTSMYLCASSLGGSSYNEQFFGPGTRLTVL.

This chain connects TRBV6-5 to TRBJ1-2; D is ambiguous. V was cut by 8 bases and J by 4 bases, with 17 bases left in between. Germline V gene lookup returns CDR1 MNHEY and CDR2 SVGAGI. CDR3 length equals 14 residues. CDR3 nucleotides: TGTGCCAGCCGCTTTCGGGGATCTGGCTATGGCTACACCTTC. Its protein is CASRFRGSGYGYTF.

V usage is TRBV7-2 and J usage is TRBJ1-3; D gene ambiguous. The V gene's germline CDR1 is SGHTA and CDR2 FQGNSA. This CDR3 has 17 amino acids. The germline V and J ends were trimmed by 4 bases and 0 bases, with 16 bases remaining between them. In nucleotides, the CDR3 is TGTGCCAGCAGCTCCGTTCGGGTAGGCCTCTCTGGAAACACCATATATTTT. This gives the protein CASSSVRVGLSGNTIYF.

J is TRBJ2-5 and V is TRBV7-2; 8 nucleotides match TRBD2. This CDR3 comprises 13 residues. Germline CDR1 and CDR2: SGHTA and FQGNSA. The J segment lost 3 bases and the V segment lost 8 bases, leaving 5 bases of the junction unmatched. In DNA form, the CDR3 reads TGTGCCAGCGTCCAAGCGGGGGAAGAGACCCAGTACTTC. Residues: CASVQAGEETQYF.

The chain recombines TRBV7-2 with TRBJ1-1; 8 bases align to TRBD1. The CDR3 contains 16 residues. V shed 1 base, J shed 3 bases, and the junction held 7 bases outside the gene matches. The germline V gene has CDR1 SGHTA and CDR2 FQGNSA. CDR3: CASSLGPGGMYTEAFF. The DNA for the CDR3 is TGTGCCAGCAGCTTAGGGCCAGGGGGCATGTACACTGAAGCTTTCTTT. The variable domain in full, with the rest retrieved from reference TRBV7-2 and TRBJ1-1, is GAGVSQSPSNKVTEKGKDVELRCDPISGHTALYWYRQSLGQGLEFLIYFQGNSAPDKSGLPSDRFSAERTGGSVSTLTIQRTQQEDSAVYLCASSLGPGGMYTEAFFGQGTRLTVV.

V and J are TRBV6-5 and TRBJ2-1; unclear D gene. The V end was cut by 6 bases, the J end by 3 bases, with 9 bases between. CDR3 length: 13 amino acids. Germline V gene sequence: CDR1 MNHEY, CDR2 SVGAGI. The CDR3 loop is CASRQYNYNEQFF. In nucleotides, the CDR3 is TGTGCCAGCAGGCAATACAACTACAATGAGCAGTTCTTC.

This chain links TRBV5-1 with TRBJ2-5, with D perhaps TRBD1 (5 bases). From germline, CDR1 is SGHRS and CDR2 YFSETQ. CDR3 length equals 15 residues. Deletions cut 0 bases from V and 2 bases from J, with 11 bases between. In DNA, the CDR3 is TGCGCCAGCAGCTTGGAGGGGCGGCCTCAAGAGACCCAGTACTTC. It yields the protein CASSLEGRPQETQYF.

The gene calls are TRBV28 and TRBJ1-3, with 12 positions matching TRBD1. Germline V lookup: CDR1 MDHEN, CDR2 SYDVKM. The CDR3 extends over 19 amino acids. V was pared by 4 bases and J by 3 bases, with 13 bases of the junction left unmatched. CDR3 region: CASSSTSGTGGVGGNTIYF. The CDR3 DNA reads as TGTGCCAGCAGTTCAACCTCCGGGACAGGGGGCGTCGGTGGAAACACCATATATTTT. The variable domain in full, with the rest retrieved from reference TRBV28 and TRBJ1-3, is DVKVTQSSRYLVKRTGEKVFLECVQDMDHENMFWYRQDPGLGLRLIYFSYDVKMKEKGDIPEGYSVSREKKERFSLILESASTNQTSMYLCASSSTSGTGGVGGNTIYFGEGSWLTVV.

This chain's CDR3 is CASSPGQGNTEAFF. The CDR3 nucleotides read TGTGCCAGTAGTCCCGGACAGGGGAACACTGAAGCTTTCTTT. J is TRBJ1-1 and V is TRBV19, with 8 bases matching TRBD1. Germline CDR1 reads LNHDA; CDR2 reads SQIVND (reference sequence). The CDR3 totals 14 residues. With V trimmed by 5 bases and J by 1 base, 3 bases remained unmatched.

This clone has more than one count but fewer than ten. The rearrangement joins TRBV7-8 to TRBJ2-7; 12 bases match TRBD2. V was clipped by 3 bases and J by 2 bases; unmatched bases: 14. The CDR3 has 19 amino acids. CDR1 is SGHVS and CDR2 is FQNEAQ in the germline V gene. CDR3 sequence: CASSLGLAGGLPHPYEQYF. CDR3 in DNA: TGTGCCAGCAGCTTGGGACTAGCGGGCGGTCTTCCTCATCCCTACGAGCAGTACTTC.